The 17 T cell receptor beta chains below all came from one sample that was sequenced in a study of glioma-infiltrating T cells. Amplification of TCR alpha and beta CDR3 regions from RNA used iRepertoire nested multiplex PCR. TCRdb analysed the multiplex PCR reads with MiXCR anew, one entry per CDR3 protein. There are roughly 100,000 distinct CDR3 sequences in the sample; about 28% occur only once, and 40% to 45% lies in the top ten. The specimen was glioma tissue, nonneoplastic brain tissue, or PBMCs (not recorded which). The source of these receptors is a human donor with low-grade glioma or glioblastoma, undergoing nonglioma brain surgery, or in good health (not recorded which).

Worth noting for this clonotype: This CDR3 fails to terminate in the conserved phenylalanine or tryptophan, so it likely reflects a read error. The CDR3 is CASSFGARGSGNTIYL. CDR3 sequence (DNA): TGTGCCAGCAGTTTTGGGGCCCGAGGCTCTGGAAACACCATATATCTT. The chain has TRBV12-3 or TRBV12-4 and TRBJ1-3; tentative D call: TRBD1 (5 bases). V was pared by 3 bases and J by 0 bases, with 12 bases between. This CDR3 has 16 amino acids.

As to this clonotype: This may stem from a read error, because a much larger clone lies one nucleotide away. The CDR3 region is CDSSAGKTVYGYTF. CDR3 bases: TGCGACAGCAGCGCAGGGAAGACAGTTTATGGCTACACCTTC. The chain combines TRBV5-1 with TRBJ1-2; tentative D call: TRBD1 (5 bases). Germline V gives CDR1 SGHRS, CDR2 YFSETQ. CDR3 length: 14 amino acids.

This clonotype was observed at least ten times. The rearrangement uses TRBV19 and TRBJ2-3; no reliable D call. The CDR3 is 15 residues long. The V and J ends lost 2 bases and 0 bases respectively, with 9 bases between them. CDR1 and CDR2 (germline): LNHDA, SQIVND (reference sequence). CDR3 sequence (DNA): TGTGCCAGTAGTATACAGACGACTAGCACAGATACGCAGTATTTT. Translating it yields CASSIQTTSTDTQYF. Using reference TRBV19 and TRBJ2-3 for the parts outside the CDR3, the full variable domain is DGGITQSPKYLFRKEGQNVTLSCEQNLNHDAMYWYRQDPGQGLRLIYYSQIVNDFQKGDIAEGYSVSREKKESFPLTVTSAQKNPTAFYLCASSIQTTSTDTQYFGPGTRLTVL.

The chain links TRBV12-3 or TRBV12-4 to TRBJ2-1; a possible D gene is TRBD2 (6 bases). The CDR3 is made up of 13 amino acids. Trimming shortened V by 5 bases and J by 10 bases, and 15 bases separated the two germline ends. The CDR3 coding sequence is TGTGCCAGCAGTACTATGGCCGCGGGGGAGCAGTTCTTC. Its translation: CASSTMAAGEQFF.

This clonotype was seen many times. The V call is TRBV7-2, the J call TRBJ2-1; the match to TRBD2 covers 13 bases. V lost 4 bases and J lost 0; bases outside the gene matches: 9. CDR3 length: 19 amino acids. Germline V gene lookup returns CDR1 SGHTA and CDR2 FQGNSA. CDR3: CASSSPGLAGTSSYNEQFF. DNA of the CDR3: TGTGCCAGCAGCTCTCCGGGACTAGCGGGGACAAGCTCCTACAATGAGCAGTTCTTC.

This clonotype was seen at least ten times. The V and J genes are TRBV20-1 and TRBJ1-6; weak D call: TRBD1 (5 bases). V was cut by 2 bases and J by 7 bases, with 12 bases left in between. The CDR3 is made up of 14 amino acids. CDR1 and CDR2 from the germline V gene are DFQATT and SNEGSKA (reference sequence). The CDR3 DNA reads as TGCAGTGCTAGACAGTGGCAGGGCAATTCACCCCTCCACTTT. Translation gives CSARQWQGNSPLHF.

This clonotype has ten or more counts. The chain links TRBV2 to TRBJ2-4; no reliable D call. Trimming removed 1 base from V and 0 bases from J, with 7 bases in between. The CDR3 runs 15 residues. Germline loops: CDR1 SNHLY, CDR2 FYNNEI. DNA for the CDR3: TGTGCCAGCAGTGAAGGGTCTTTAGCCAAAAACATTCAGTACTTC. The encoded protein is CASSEGSLAKNIQYF.

This clonotype was seen at least ten times. Because the CDR3's place on the DNA is in doubt, the DNA is left out and the CDR3 is given as listed by TCRdb. The genes are TRBV7-8 and TRBJ2-1; the table's D call, TRBD2, was not checked against the DNA. Both ends counted, the CDR3 spans 17 residues. Germline V lookup: CDR1 SGHVS, CDR2 FQNEAQ. The CDR3: CASSSSTSGGGLNEQFF.

This clonotype was counted at least ten times. The chain is built from TRBV7-9 and TRBJ2-1; 7 nucleotides match TRBD1. V lost 5 bases and J lost 9; bases outside the gene matches: 4. CDR1 and CDR2 from the germline V gene are SEHNR and FQNEAQ (reference sequence). The CDR3 is 12 residues long. Written as DNA, the CDR3 is TGTGCCAGCAGCCCGACAGGGAGTGAGCAGTTCTTC. Its translation is CASSPTGSEQFF.

In its sample, this clonotype was seen many times. The chain combines TRBV20-1 with TRBJ1-2; D is uncertain. The CDR3 is 12 amino acids. The germline V and J ends were trimmed by 1 base and 10 bases, with 13 bases remaining between them. Germline CDR1 reads DFQATT; CDR2 reads SNEGSKA (reference sequence). The CDR3: CSARVYKDDYTF. CDR3 sequence (DNA): TGCAGTGCTAGAGTGTATAAGGATGACTACACCTTC.

The gene calls are TRBV19 and TRBJ2-1, with TRBD2 matching over 8 bases. In germline, CDR1 is LNHDA, CDR2 SQIVND (reference sequence). The CDR3 has 14 amino acids. J gave up 6 bases and V 1 base, and 2 bases lay outside the gene matches. CDR3 bases: TGTGCCAGTAGTATAGCGGGGGGGCCCAATGAGCAGTTCTTC. It is translated as CASSIAGGPNEQFF.

In this sample, this clonotype turned up many times. The chain uses TRBV4-3 and TRBJ1-5; 7 nucleotides match TRBD1. Trimming at V came to 4 bases and at J to 4 bases, leaving 7 bases not matched to a gene. The CDR3 extends over 15 amino acids. Germline-derived CDR1 and CDR2 are LGHNA and YSLEER. Here the CDR3 reads CASSRTLDRNQPQHF. The CDR3 nucleotides read TGCGCCAGCAGCCGGACCTTGGACAGGAATCAGCCCCAGCATTTT.

This clonotype is a singleton in its sample. The genes are TRBV9 and TRBJ2-5, with D possibly being TRBD1 (6 bases). With 7 bases removed from V and 1 base from J, the gap between germline ends came to 17 bases. This CDR3 spans 15 amino acids. The germline V gene encodes CDR1 SGDLS and CDR2 YYNGEE. CDR3 loop: CASGSTGMSQETQYF. CDR3 nucleotides: TGTGCCAGCGGATCTACAGGGATGTCCCAAGAGACCCAGTACTTC.

This clonotype has at least ten counts. The chain has TRBV20-1 and TRBJ1-5; D unresolved. Germline CDR1 is DFQATT and CDR2 is SNEGSKA (reference sequence). This CDR3 contains 12 residues. The V end was cut by 0 bases, the J end by 9 bases, with 9 bases between. CDR3 amino acids: CSARDFVAPQHF. CDR3 sequence (DNA): TGCAGTGCTAGAGATTTCGTGGCGCCCCAGCATTTT.

V usage is TRBV3-1 and J usage is TRBJ2-7; perhaps TRBD1 as D (5 bases). This CDR3 is 12 amino acids long. The germline gives CDR1 LGHDT, CDR2 YNNKEL (reference sequence). Between the trimmed V and J ends, which lost 3 bases and 3 bases, there was a span of 6 bases. The CDR3 sequence: CASSHRGYEQYF. The CDR3 DNA is TGTGCCAGCAGCCATAGGGGCTACGAGCAGTACTTC.

This clonotype was counted ten times or more. The chain carries TRBV6-2 or TRBV6-3 and TRBJ1-5; D possibly corresponds to TRBD1 (6 bases). The CDR3 covers 17 residues. The ends were cut back, 7 bases at V and 6 bases at J, with 25 bases in the middle. The V gene's germline CDR1 is MNHEY and CDR2 SVGEGT. DNA of the CDR3: TGTGCCAGCACCTACCAACCTAGGGGGGATTGGGGTCAGCCCCAGCATTTT. Amino acids: CASTYQPRGDWGQPQHF.

This clonotype was observed many times. This CDR3 is CSAPDGEEKLFF. CDR3 in DNA: TGCAGTGCCCCTGACGGAGAGGAAAAACTGTTTTTT. This chain connects TRBV20-1 to TRBJ1-4; D remains ambiguous. Per the germline V gene, CDR1 is DFQATT and CDR2 is SNEGSKA (reference sequence). This CDR3 contains 12 residues. The V and J ends lost 6 bases and 8 bases respectively, with 13 bases between them.